This T cell receptor beta chain came from a study of molecular identifiers for immune sequencing clone quantification. Background on the study: Replicate runs used RNA from roughly 18,000 or 92,000 naive CD8 cells, which was split five ways into aliquots, and four of those aliquots were then sequenced. Study-wide points: Clone sizes that are highly expanded could be underestimated when identical TCR molecules share a barcode.

Each CDR3 protein is one row after TCRdb ran MiXCR on the PCR reads. The sample has hundreds of thousands of distinct CDR3 sequences, 25% seen once. This clonotype occurred many times. The antigen is not known. There are 15 residues in the CDR3. CDR1 SGHVS and CDR2 FNYEAQ come from the germline V gene. V lost 5 bases and J 3 bases, leaving 15 bases between the germline ends. The chain is built from TRBV7-6 and TRBJ2-3; D is perhaps TRBD1 or TRBD2 (5 bases each). Material for sequencing was naive CD8+ T cells from blood, with Jurkat cell RNA spiked in. Specified subset: FACS-sorted CD8+CD4-CCR7+CD45RA+ naive T cells. The receptor comes from a human donor in good health. Some libraries in this study had Jurkat cell RNA spiked in. The CDR3: CASSPTWGLTDTQYF. The CDR3 region has the DNA TGTGCCAGCAGCCCGACCTGGGGGTTGACAGATACGCAGTATTTT.